These 8 T cell receptor beta chains came from one sample sequenced in a study of follicular helper T cells after annual influenza vaccination. Stated time point: 2014-2015 season, 7 days after vaccination. The repertoire was sequenced with immunoSEQ multiplex PCR; TCRdb's copy has only in-frame clones and lacks some. The sample has some 9,800 clones; about 83% are singletons. Sequencing was performed on CXCR5- memory CD4+ T cells sorted from blood, taken 7 days after influenza vaccination. Receptors originate from an adult who received the influenza vaccine.

The genes are TRBV5-1 and TRBJ2-5, with a weak D call TRBD2 (6 bases). Trimming stripped 0 bases from V and 4 bases from J, with 13 bases between. The CDR3 runs to 15 residues. Per germline, CDR1 SGHRS and CDR2 YFSETQ. The CDR3 sequence: CASSLDGGAAETQYF. The CDR3 DNA reads as TGCGCCAGCAGCTTGGATGGCGGGGCGGCAGAGACCCAGTACTTC.

V is TRBV4-2 and J is TRBJ2-2; D uncertain. This CDR3 is 15 amino acids long. Germline V gene lookup returns CDR1 LGHNA and CDR2 YNFKEQ. Deletions cut 1 base from V and 4 bases from J, with 10 bases between. Here the CDR3 reads CASSQGTLVTGELFF. Here the CDR3 DNA reads TGTGCCAGCAGCCAAGGGACCTTAGTCACCGGGGAGCTGTTTTTT.

This clone was seen once. This sample includes further DNA sequences coding for the same CDR3. J is TRBJ2-1 and V is TRBV5-1; 10 nucleotides match TRBD2. Trimming removed 0 bases from V and 10 bases from J; junction bases left unmatched: 10. The CDR3 loop spans 16 amino acids. Looked up from germline, CDR1 is SGHRS and CDR2 is YFSETQ. CDR3 region: CASSLVGSGGADEQFF. CDR3 nucleotide sequence: TGCGCCAGCAGCTTGGTGGGGAGCGGGGGGGCGGACGAGCAGTTCTTC.

V and J are TRBV9 and TRBJ2-1, with D uncertain. Trimming took off 0 bases at V and 10 bases at J, with 17 bases between the two ends. CDR3 length: 15 amino acids. CDR1 and CDR2 (germline): SGDLS, YYNGEE. The CDR3 sequence is CASSVGIASPSEQFF. The DNA of the CDR3 is TGTGCCAGCAGCGTAGGTATCGCCTCCCCGAGCGAGCAGTTCTTC.

The rearrangement uses TRBV6-5 and TRBJ2-7; D gene unclear. Germline CDR1 is MNHEY and CDR2 is SVGAGI. This CDR3 comprises 13 residues. The ends were cut back, 6 bases at V and 2 bases at J, with 11 bases in the middle. CDR3 protein: CASREGYPYEQYF. In nucleotides, the CDR3 is TGTGCCAGCAGAGAAGGGTACCCCTACGAGCAGTACTTC.

The genes are TRBV11-3 and TRBJ1-2; D gene unclear. The CDR3 covers 14 residues. CDR1 and CDR2 from the germline V gene are SGHNT and YENEEA. V dropped 4 bases and J dropped 1 base, with 10 bases sitting between them. DNA for the CDR3: TGTGCCAGCAGCTCGACGGGAAATAACTATGGCTACACCTTC. This sequence encodes CASSSTGNNYGYTF.

J is TRBJ1-5 and V is TRBV9, with a tentative D call TRBD1 (5 bases). CDR3 length equals 15 residues. V was trimmed by 0 bases and J by 3 bases, leaving 10 bases between them. Looked up from germline, CDR1 is SGDLS and CDR2 is YYNGEE. CDR3 sequence reads: CASSVDPGSNQPQHF. DNA of the CDR3: TGTGCCAGCAGCGTAGATCCAGGGTCCAATCAGCCCCAGCATTTT.

The rearrangement uses TRBV27 and TRBJ2-7, with 11 bases matching TRBD1. Trimming cost V 3 bases and J 4 bases; bases outside gene matches: 8. This CDR3 region has 16 residues. Germline V gene data show CDR1 as MNHEY and CDR2 as SMNVEV (reference sequence). Here the CDR3 reads CASSLGGQGALYEQYF. CDR3 in DNA: TGTGCCAGCAGTTTGGGAGGACAGGGGGCTCTATACGAGCAGTACTTC.